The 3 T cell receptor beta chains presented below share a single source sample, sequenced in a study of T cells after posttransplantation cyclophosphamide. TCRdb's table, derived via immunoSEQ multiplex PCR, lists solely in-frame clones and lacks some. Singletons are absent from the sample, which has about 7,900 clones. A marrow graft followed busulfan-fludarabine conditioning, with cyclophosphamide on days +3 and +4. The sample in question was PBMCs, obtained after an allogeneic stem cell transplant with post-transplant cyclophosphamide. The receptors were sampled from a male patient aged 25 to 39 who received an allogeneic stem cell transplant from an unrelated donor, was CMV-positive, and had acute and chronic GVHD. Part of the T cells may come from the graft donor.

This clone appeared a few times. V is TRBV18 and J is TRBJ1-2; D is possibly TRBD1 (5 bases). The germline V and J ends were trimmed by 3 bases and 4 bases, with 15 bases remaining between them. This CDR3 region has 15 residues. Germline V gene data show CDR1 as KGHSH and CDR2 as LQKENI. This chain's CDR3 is CASSPAGGNGYGYTF. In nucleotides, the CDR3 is TGTGCCAGCTCACCGGCCGGGGGGAACGGCTATGGCTACACCTTC.

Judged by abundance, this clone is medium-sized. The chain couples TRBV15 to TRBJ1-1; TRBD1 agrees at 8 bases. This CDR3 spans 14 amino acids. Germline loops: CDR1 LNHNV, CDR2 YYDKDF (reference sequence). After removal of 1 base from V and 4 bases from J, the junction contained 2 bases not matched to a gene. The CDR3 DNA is TGTGCCACCAGCAGAGGCAGGGGGCTCACTGAAGCTTTCTTT. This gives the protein CATSRGRGLTEAFF.

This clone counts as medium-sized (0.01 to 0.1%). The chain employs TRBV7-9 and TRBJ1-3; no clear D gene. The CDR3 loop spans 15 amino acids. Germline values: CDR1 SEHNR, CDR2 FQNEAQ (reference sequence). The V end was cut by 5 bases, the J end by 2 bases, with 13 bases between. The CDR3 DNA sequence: TGTGCCAGCAGCACGGCTTCGGCGGCTGGAAACACCATATATTTT. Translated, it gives CASSTASAAGNTIYF.